This T cell receptor (beta chain) is drawn from a study of cytomegalovirus exposure and HLA in healthy donors. Donors consisted of healthy bone marrow donors. The PCR contained 60 Vbeta and 13 Jbeta primers. Profiling relied on immunoSEQ multiplex PCR, and the TCRdb table lists in-frame clones only, not all of them. The sample yields about 160,000 clones, about 82% seen once. Study conclusions and caveats: Later analysis showed TCR association rates varying by HLA locus, highest for DRB1 and lowest for HLA-C. Common viral pathogens (according to a later analysis) appeared linked to several of the most significant clusters. Solely CMV serostatus was available to characterize immune exposure.

For this clone: Its antigen is as yet unknown. Sequence at one end of the junction differs from germline and may be a read error.

CDR1 is SEHNR, CDR2 FQNEAQ, per germline (reference sequence). This CDR3 region has 17 residues. The sequencing input was PBMCs. The receptor was isolated from a woman aged 30 to 39 in good health and CMV-seropositive. This chain links TRBV7-9 with TRBJ2-7; TRBD2 aligns across 8 bases. Here the CDR3 DNA reads TGTCCCAGCAGCCGCAGCACCGGACTAGCCGACTCCTACGAGCAGTACTTC. It codes for CPSSRSTGLADSYEQYF.